This is a list of T cell receptor beta chains from one sample in a study of T cells in narcolepsy. The protocol was immunoSEQ multiplex PCR, while the TCRdb copy is restricted to in-frame clones and leaves out a portion. The sample holds over 40,000 clones, about 91% seen once. The sequenced sample consisted of CD45RA- memory CD4+ T cells from PBMCs. The source is a human donor with narcolepsy. Both conserved end residues are part of each CDR3. The D gene is left open where the match is weak. Size tells how often a clone was seen (once, few, many) or the class of an expanded clone, and some rows leave it out.

v_call: TRBV29-1; clone_size: .; j_call: TRBJ2-3; d_call: .; cdr3_nt: TGCAGCGTCCGGGTTGCCGATACGCAGTATTTT; cdr3_aa: CSVRVADTQYF
v_call: TRBV4-2; clone_size: .; j_call: TRBJ2-7; d_call: .; cdr3_nt: TGTGCCAGCAGCCAACTAGGGTACGAGCAGTACTTC; cdr3_aa: CASSQLGYEQYF
v_call: TRBV2; clone_size: .; j_call: TRBJ1-1; d_call: .; cdr3_nt: TGTGCCAGCAGAGTGGACCGGAACACTGAAGCTTTCTTT; cdr3_aa: CASRVDRNTEAFF
v_call: TRBV4-2; clone_size: once; j_call: TRBJ2-6; d_call: .; cdr3_nt: TGTGCCAGCAGCCAAGATCAGCGTATAGGGGACTCTGGGGCCAACGTCCTGACTTTC; cdr3_aa: CASSQDQRIGDSGANVLTF
v_call: TRBV11-2; clone_size: few; j_call: TRBJ2-1; d_call: .; cdr3_nt: TGTGCCAGCAGCTTAGACGGGGATCGTGAGCAGTTCTTC; cdr3_aa: CASSLDGDREQFF
v_call: TRBV7-2; clone_size: once; j_call: TRBJ2-5; d_call: .; cdr3_nt: TGTGCCAGCAGACCAACTAGCTCTCGGGAGACCCAGTACTTC; cdr3_aa: CASRPTSSRETQYF
v_call: TRBV7-9; clone_size: .; j_call: TRBJ2-5; d_call: .; cdr3_nt: TGTGCCAGCAGCTTAACGGAGACCCAGTACTTC; cdr3_aa: CASSLTETQYF
v_call: TRBV7-2; clone_size: .; j_call: TRBJ1-1; d_call: TRBD1; cdr3_nt: TGTGCCAGCAGCCCCTTCCCCAGGGGGAGGAGTGAAGCTTTCTTT; cdr3_aa: CASSPFPRGRSEAFF
v_call: TRBV6-1; clone_size: .; j_call: TRBJ2-1; d_call: TRBD2; cdr3_nt: TGTGCCAGCAGGGCGGGAGTCTCCTACAATGAGCAGTTCTTC; cdr3_aa: CASRAGVSYNEQFF
v_call: TRBV5-4; clone_size: .; j_call: TRBJ1-6; d_call: TRBD1; cdr3_nt: TGTGCCAGCAGTTCCGACAGGGGGAATTCACCCCTCCACTTT; cdr3_aa: CASSSDRGNSPLHF
v_call: TRBV6-5; clone_size: .; j_call: TRBJ1-2; d_call: .; cdr3_nt: TGTGCCAGCAGTCCCGACAACTATGGCTACACCTTC; cdr3_aa: CASSPDNYGYTF
v_call: TRBV4-2; clone_size: .; j_call: TRBJ2-1; d_call: .; cdr3_nt: TGTGCCAGCAGCCAAACTATTAGCGGAATCTACAATGAGCAGTTCTTC; cdr3_aa: CASSQTISGIYNEQFF
v_call: TRBV7-2; clone_size: .; j_call: TRBJ2-5; d_call: .; cdr3_nt: TGTGCCAGCAGCTTGTACCAAGAGACCCAGTACTTC; cdr3_aa: CASSLYQETQYF
v_call: TRBV2; clone_size: .; j_call: TRBJ2-3; d_call: TRBD2; cdr3_nt: TGTGCCAGCAGTGAAGGGACTAGAATCGGTGATACGCAGTATTTT; cdr3_aa: CASSEGTRIGDTQYF
v_call: TRBV28; clone_size: once; j_call: TRBJ1-3; d_call: .; cdr3_nt: TGTGCCAGCGGCCTGGACGGCCGCTTTGGAAACACCATATATTTT; cdr3_aa: CASGLDGRFGNTIYF
v_call: TRBV11-1; clone_size: .; j_call: TRBJ2-7; d_call: TRBD1; cdr3_nt: TGTGCCAGCAGCCCGGACAGGAAATACGAGCAGTACTTC; cdr3_aa: CASSPDRKYEQYF
v_call: TRBV9; clone_size: .; j_call: TRBJ2-3; d_call: .; cdr3_nt: TGTGCCAGCAGCGTCTCCCGAGATACGCAGTATTTT; cdr3_aa: CASSVSRDTQYF
v_call: TRBV4-2; clone_size: .; j_call: TRBJ1-2; d_call: .; cdr3_nt: TGTGCCAGCAGCCAAGGAGGGCCTCCTAACTATGGCTACACCTTC; cdr3_aa: CASSQGGPPNYGYTF
v_call: TRBV7-2; clone_size: .; j_call: TRBJ2-3; d_call: .; cdr3_nt: TGTGCCAGCAGCGCCCTACTGGGATTCACAGATACGCAGTATTTT; cdr3_aa: CASSALLGFTDTQYF
v_call: TRBV2; clone_size: .; j_call: TRBJ2-1; d_call: .; cdr3_nt: TGTGCCAGTGGGGGGATTGACCTTCAGTTCTTC; cdr3_aa: CASGGIDLQFF
v_call: TRBV11-2; clone_size: .; j_call: TRBJ1-1; d_call: TRBD1; cdr3_nt: TGTGCCAGCAGCACGCAAAGGGGGCGGACTGAAGCTTTCTTT; cdr3_aa: CASSTQRGRTEAFF
v_call: TRBV9; clone_size: .; j_call: TRBJ2-2; d_call: TRBD2; cdr3_nt: TGTGCCAGCAGCGTAGGGGCTAGCGGGATAAACGGGGAGCTGTTTTTT; cdr3_aa: CASSVGASGINGELFF
v_call: TRBV9; clone_size: .; j_call: TRBJ2-1; d_call: TRBD2; cdr3_nt: TGTGCCAGCAACAGAGGGGTTAGCGGGATGCCGTTCTTC; cdr3_aa: CASNRGVSGMPFF
v_call: TRBV6-6; clone_size: .; j_call: TRBJ1-4; d_call: .; cdr3_nt: TGTGCCAGCTGGGCGGGCCCCCCAACGGATGAAAAACTGTTTTTT; cdr3_aa: CASWAGPPTDEKLFF
v_call: TRBV5-4; clone_size: .; j_call: TRBJ1-3; d_call: .; cdr3_nt: TGTGCCAGCAGCTTGGGAGGGCAGCGGGTTCTCCCTGGAAACACCATATATTTT; cdr3_aa: CASSLGGQRVLPGNTIYF
v_call: TRBV19; clone_size: .; j_call: TRBJ2-1; d_call: .; cdr3_nt: TGTGCCACCCACCGGGGGGCTATAGCGAATGAGCAGTTCTTC; cdr3_aa: CATHRGAIANEQFF
v_call: TRBV7-8; clone_size: .; j_call: TRBJ2-7; d_call: .; cdr3_nt: TGTGCCAGCAGCTTACTTTCCGGGACAAGGAGCTCCTACGAGCAGTACTTC; cdr3_aa: CASSLLSGTRSSYEQYF
v_call: TRBV7-9; clone_size: .; j_call: TRBJ1-3; d_call: .; cdr3_nt: TGTGCCAGCAGCTTCGGGAGCTCTGGAAACACCATATATTTT; cdr3_aa: CASSFGSSGNTIYF
v_call: TRBV27; clone_size: .; j_call: TRBJ2-7; d_call: TRBD1; cdr3_nt: TGTGCCAGCAGTTCTGGACAGGGGGGTTACTCCTACGAGCAGTACTTC; cdr3_aa: CASSSGQGGYSYEQYF
v_call: TRBV11-1; clone_size: .; j_call: TRBJ1-1; d_call: .; cdr3_nt: TGTGCCAGCAGCGAGGCTCTGGGGCTTTACACTGAAGCTTTCTTT; cdr3_aa: CASSEALGLYTEAFF
v_call: TRBV13; clone_size: .; j_call: TRBJ2-3; d_call: .; cdr3_nt: TGTGCCAGCACGGATACCGGGCGTTATACGCAGTATTTT; cdr3_aa: CASTDTGRYTQYF
v_call: TRBV7-2; clone_size: .; j_call: TRBJ2-5; d_call: .; cdr3_nt: TGTGCCAGCAGCCCTACCCAAGAGACCCAGTACTTC; cdr3_aa: CASSPTQETQYF
v_call: TRBV2; clone_size: .; j_call: TRBJ1-1; d_call: .; cdr3_nt: TGTGCCAGCAGTCGGGGACAAGGGTTGAACACTGAAGCTTTCTTT; cdr3_aa: CASSRGQGLNTEAFF
v_call: TRBV4-2; clone_size: .; j_call: TRBJ1-6; d_call: .; cdr3_nt: TGTGCCAGCAGCCAGGGGGCCGATTCACCCCTCCACTTT; cdr3_aa: CASSQGADSPLHF
v_call: TRBV7-2; clone_size: .; j_call: TRBJ2-3; d_call: TRBD2; cdr3_nt: TGTGCCAGCAGCTTACGACTAGCGGGGGGGCTAGATACGCAGTATTTT; cdr3_aa: CASSLRLAGGLDTQYF
v_call: TRBV6-5; clone_size: .; j_call: TRBJ1-1; d_call: TRBD1; cdr3_nt: TGTGCCAGCAGCGGGACAGGGGGCTTCACTGAAGCTTTCTTT; cdr3_aa: CASSGTGGFTEAFF
v_call: TRBV4-1; clone_size: .; j_call: TRBJ2-7; d_call: .; cdr3_nt: TGCGCCAGCAGCCAATCTAATCAGGGGCCAACCTACGAGCAGTACTTC; cdr3_aa: CASSQSNQGPTYEQYF
v_call: TRBV19; clone_size: .; j_call: TRBJ1-1; d_call: .; cdr3_nt: TGTGCCAGTAATCTGAAGGGGTACACTGAAGCTTTCTTT; cdr3_aa: CASNLKGYTEAFF
v_call: TRBV27; clone_size: once; j_call: TRBJ2-1; d_call: TRBD2; cdr3_nt: TGTGCCAGCAGTTTCCAAGGACTAGCGGGGCAGTTCTTC; cdr3_aa: CASSFQGLAGQFF
v_call: TRBV6-5; clone_size: once; j_call: TRBJ1-2; d_call: .; cdr3_nt: TGTGCCAGCAGTTTCGGCCAAGGAGGCTACACCTTC; cdr3_aa: CASSFGQGGYTF
v_call: TRBV29-1; clone_size: .; j_call: TRBJ1-4; d_call: TRBD1; cdr3_nt: TGCAGCGTTGGCTCGGTGACAGGGGCTAATGAAAAACTGTTTTTT; cdr3_aa: CSVGSVTGANEKLFF
v_call: TRBV11-2; clone_size: .; j_call: TRBJ2-3; d_call: .; cdr3_nt: TGTGCCAGCAGCTTAGATCGGGAAAGAATAGATACGCAGTATTTT; cdr3_aa: CASSLDRERIDTQYF
v_call: TRBV27; clone_size: .; j_call: TRBJ2-3; d_call: TRBD1; cdr3_nt: TGTGCCAGCAGGCTCCGGACAGGGGAAAGCACAGATACGCAGTATTTT; cdr3_aa: CASRLRTGESTDTQYF
v_call: TRBV5-6; clone_size: .; j_call: TRBJ2-7; d_call: .; cdr3_nt: TGTGCCAGCACCTGGACCAACGGGGGCGAGCAGTACTTC; cdr3_aa: CASTWTNGGEQYF
v_call: TRBV30; clone_size: .; j_call: TRBJ2-1; d_call: .; cdr3_nt: TGTGCCTGGAACGGCGGCCGGGGTGGCAATGAGCAGTTCTTC; cdr3_aa: CAWNGGRGGNEQFF
v_call: TRBV7-2; clone_size: .; j_call: TRBJ1-6; d_call: .; cdr3_nt: TGTGCCAGCAGCACGACAGCTCCTAATTCACCCCTCCACTTT; cdr3_aa: CASSTTAPNSPLHF
v_call: TRBV30; clone_size: .; j_call: TRBJ2-5; d_call: .; cdr3_nt: TGTGCCTGGAGGGCACAGGGCTCGCAAGAGACCCAGTACTTC; cdr3_aa: CAWRAQGSQETQYF
v_call: TRBV19; clone_size: .; j_call: TRBJ1-2; d_call: TRBD1; cdr3_nt: TGTGCCAGTAGTAAACAGGGGGCAAACTATGGCTACACCTTC; cdr3_aa: CASSKQGANYGYTF
v_call: TRBV6-1; clone_size: .; j_call: TRBJ2-7; d_call: .; cdr3_nt: TGTGCCACCTCCACAAGGGAGGGACAACAACAGCAGTACTTC; cdr3_aa: CATSTREGQQQQYF
v_call: TRBV13; clone_size: .; j_call: TRBJ2-3; d_call: .; cdr3_nt: TGTGCCAGCAGCTTATTCGGCACAGATACGCAGTATTTT; cdr3_aa: CASSLFGTDTQYF
v_call: TRBV29-1; clone_size: .; j_call: TRBJ2-6; d_call: .; cdr3_nt: TGCAGCGTTGATGAGCGGGCGAGCTCTGGGGCCAACGTCCTGACTTTC; cdr3_aa: CSVDERASSGANVLTF
v_call: TRBV5-4; clone_size: .; j_call: TRBJ1-1; d_call: .; cdr3_nt: TGTGCCAGCAGCTTGGAATGGGGAGAGACTGAAGCTTTCTTT; cdr3_aa: CASSLEWGETEAFF